This entry lists 17 T cell receptor beta chains sequenced from one sample in a study of T cell repertoires in cytomegalovirus infection. TCRdb analysed the reads with MiXCR anew, one entry per CDR3 protein. This sample has roughly 230,000 distinct CDR3 sequences, with over 20% found just once. The specimen was CD8+ T cells from PBMCs. The receptors shown here come from a human donor in good health (CMV status not recorded). Some clones in this sample may be carry-over from other donors' samples.

This clonotype was found a few times. The chain employs TRBV27 and TRBJ1-1, with no clear D. CDR1 and CDR2 from the germline V gene are MNHEY and SMNVEV (reference sequence). The CDR3 sequence is 12 residues long. V lost 5 bases, J lost 7 bases, and 11 bases lay in between. DNA of the CDR3: TGTGCCAGCAGTCTATGGACGGGTGAAGCTTTCTTT. Its translation: CASSLWTGEAFF.

The rearrangement links TRBV19 to TRBJ2-7; TRBD2 is a possible D gene (6 bases). The V and J ends lost 6 bases and 3 bases respectively, with 21 bases between them. Germline V gene sequence: CDR1 LNHDA, CDR2 SQIVND (reference sequence). This CDR3 spans 16 amino acids. CDR3 sequence: CASSSYGDSSIYEQYF. The CDR3 nucleotides are TGTGCCAGTAGCTCATATGGGGACTCGTCAATCTACGAGCAGTACTTC.

The chain links TRBV7-9 to TRBJ2-7; D gene uncertain. Trimming removed 5 bases from V and 3 bases from J, with 11 bases in between. The V gene's germline CDR1 is SEHNR and CDR2 FQNEAQ (reference sequence). The CDR3 sequence is 13 residues long. The CDR3 loop is CASSPIPGYEQYF. CDR3 sequence (DNA): TGTGCCAGCAGCCCGATCCCCGGCTACGAGCAGTACTTC.

V gene TRBV11-1 combines with J gene TRBJ2-1, with 7 bases lining up with TRBD2. CDR3 length: 12 amino acids. V trimming: 5 bases; J trimming: 9 bases; junction bases outside the gene matches: 4. Germline V gene lookup returns CDR1 SGHAT and CDR2 FQDESV (reference sequence). CDR3 nucleotide sequence: TGTGCCAGCAGCCGTGGGGGGGGTGAGCAGTTCTTC. Residues: CASSRGGGEQFF.

The chain is built from TRBV7-2 and TRBJ1-6; D is unresolved. V was trimmed by 5 bases and J by 13 bases, leaving 18 bases between them. Germline CDR1 is SGHTA and CDR2 is FQGNSA. This CDR3 is built from 14 residues. Here the CDR3 reads CASSPSEWEFPLHF. The CDR3 bases are TGTGCCAGCAGCCCCTCGGAATGGGAATTCCCCCTCCACTTT.

V gene TRBV12-3 or TRBV12-4 combines with J gene TRBJ2-7; no clear D. CDR3 length: 12 amino acids. Trimming removed 2 bases at V and 2 bases at J, with 4 bases between. CDR3 in DNA: TGTGCCAGCAGTTTAAGGGCCTACGAGCAGTACTTC. Translation: CASSLRAYEQYF.

This clonotype was seen many times. The genes are TRBV7-9 and TRBJ2-3; D call uncertain. The CDR3 has 13 amino acids. With 5 bases removed from V and 0 bases from J, the gap between germline ends came to 6 bases. The germline gives CDR1 SEHNR, CDR2 FQNEAQ (reference sequence). The CDR3 loop reads CASSPGSTDTQYF. The CDR3 DNA reads as TGTGCCAGCAGCCCCGGGAGCACAGATACGCAGTATTTT.

V is TRBV6-6 and J is TRBJ1-1; no clear D gene. With 0 bases removed from V and 0 bases from J, the gap between germline ends came to 8 bases. This CDR3 is 15 amino acids long. Germline-derived CDR1 and CDR2 are MNHNY and SVGAGI (reference sequence). In DNA, the CDR3 is TGTGCCAGCAGTTACTCAGAGGGTATGAACACTGAAGCTTTCTTT. Protein product: CASSYSEGMNTEAFF.

This clonotype was detected only a few times. J is TRBJ2-2 and V is TRBV20-1; 12 positions agree with TRBD2. Germline loops: CDR1 DFQATT, CDR2 SNEGSKA (reference sequence). V shed 3 bases and J 5 bases; nucleotides not matched to a gene: 4. The CDR3 spans 15 residues. CDR3 coding DNA: TGCAGTGCTAGCCGGCTAGCGGGGGGGACCGGGGAGCTGTTTTTT. Translated, it gives CSASRLAGGTGELFF.

This clonotype has ten or more counts. V is TRBV6-5 and J is TRBJ2-7; D may be TRBD1 (6 bases). V lost 0 bases and J 2 bases, leaving 11 bases between the germline ends. The CDR3 consists of 15 residues. In germline, CDR1 is MNHEY, CDR2 SVGAGI. CDR3 coding DNA: TGTGCCAGCAGTTACTCGGACAGCTCAACCTACGAGCAGTACTTC. This sequence encodes CASSYSDSSTYEQYF.

The rearrangement links TRBV5-6 to TRBJ2-2; 12 bases match TRBD1. Germline CDR1 and CDR2: SGHDT and YYEEEE. V trimming: 2 bases; J trimming: 8 bases; junction bases outside the gene matches: 7. The CDR3 consists of 16 residues. CDR3 nucleotides: TGTGCCAGCAGCTTCGGGACAGGGGGCGCAATTGGGGAGCTGTTTTTT. Its protein product is CASSFGTGGAIGELFF.

This clonotype was recorded a few times. V gene TRBV12-3 or TRBV12-4 combines with J gene TRBJ2-7, with TRBD2 as a possible D gene (6 bases). CDR3 length: 15 amino acids. V dropped 6 bases and J dropped 2 bases, with 17 bases sitting between them. The CDR3 loop is CASSPGGSPPYEQYF. The CDR3 region has the DNA TGTGCCAGCAGCCCAGGAGGGTCCCCTCCCTACGAGCAGTACTTC.

The rearrangement links TRBV7-2 to TRBJ1-1, with D perhaps TRBD1 (5 bases). This CDR3 is 13 amino acids long. V was trimmed by 4 bases and J by 11 bases, leaving 17 bases between them. The germline CDR1 and CDR2 sequences are SGHTA and FQGNSA. In DNA, the CDR3 is TGTGCCAGCAGCTCTTTTGGGAAAGAGGGGGCTTTCTTT. Translated, it gives CASSSFGKEGAFF.

V gene TRBV24-1 combines with J gene TRBJ2-3, with 7 positions matching TRBD2. CDR1 is KGHDR and CDR2 is SFDVKD in the germline V gene. The CDR3 consists of 17 residues. V trimming: 0 bases; J trimming: 2 bases; junction bases outside the gene matches: 7. The CDR3 loop reads CATSDLTRGGFTDTQYF. The CDR3 region has the DNA TGTGCCACCAGTGATTTGACTCGCGGGGGATTCACAGATACGCAGTATTTT.

This clonotype was detected ten times or more. The rearrangement joins TRBV7-8 to TRBJ2-1; 11 bases line up with TRBD2. Trimming removed 5 bases from V and 6 bases from J; junction bases left unmatched: 6. This CDR3 contains 15 residues. The germline gives CDR1 SGHVS, CDR2 FQNEAQ. This chain's CDR3 is CASSVSGGAGNEQFF. CDR3 DNA sequence: TGTGCCAGCAGCGTTAGCGGGGGGGCGGGCAATGAGCAGTTCTTC.

V and J are TRBV12-3 or TRBV12-4 and TRBJ2-3; D gene unclear. Trimming took 7 bases from V and 8 from J, leaving 13 bases between them. The CDR3 sequence is 12 residues long. Here the CDR3 DNA reads TGTGCCAGCAAGTTTGAGCTTGCTACGCAGTATTTT. Its translation is CASKFELATQYF.

The chain employs TRBV20-1 and TRBJ2-3; 8 nucleotides line up with TRBD2. Losses at the gene ends were 0 bases for V and 4 bases for J; bases not matched to a gene: 9. CDR3 size: 16 residues. Germline V gene lookup returns CDR1 DFQATT and CDR2 SNEGSKA (reference sequence). For the CDR3, the DNA is TGCAGTGCTAGAGATTCGAGAGCGGGGGCACCAGATACGCAGTATTTT. It specifies CSARDSRAGAPDTQYF.